Listed below are T cell receptor beta chains from one sample, sequenced in a study of T cells after yellow fever vaccination. TCRdb analysed the 5' RACE reads with MiXCR anew, one entry per CDR3 protein. In the table there are hundreds of thousands of distinct CDR3 sequences, approximately 13% of which are singletons. This material consisted of PBMCs, taken on the day of the yellow fever booster vaccination. Receptors were obtained from a man younger than 40 who received the YFV17D yellow fever vaccine. CDR3s include the opening cysteine and the closing phenylalanine or tryptophan. The D gene is left open where the match is weak. Expanded clones are given a class, and other clones once, few, many or no size at all.

d_gene	v_gene	abundance	j_gene	CDR3aa	CDR3nt
.	TRBV6-1	few	TRBJ1-1	CASRFLPETNTEAFF	TGTGCCAGCAGATTTTTACCCGAAACCAACACTGAAGCTTTCTTT
.	TRBV20-1	few	TRBJ2-1	CSASEANNEQFF	TGCAGTGCTAGTGAAGCGAACAATGAGCAGTTCTTC
.	TRBV15	.	TRBJ2-1	CATSREPTGLYNEQFF	TGTGCCACCAGCAGAGAGCCAACAGGCTTATACAATGAGCAGTTCTTC
TRBD2	TRBV6-2/TRBV6-3	.	TRBJ2-1	CASLAGGSNEQFF	TGTGCCAGCCTCGCGGGAGGTAGCAATGAGCAGTTCTTC
.	TRBV12-3/TRBV12-4	.	TRBJ1-3	CASGSRGGNTIYF	TGTGCCAGCGGAAGCCGTGGGGGAAACACCATATATTTT
.	TRBV11-2	few	TRBJ2-5	CASSLAGSYQETQYF	TGTGCCAGCAGCTTGGCAGGGTCTTACCAAGAGACCCAGTACTTC
.	TRBV15	.	TRBJ1-2	CATSGENYGYTF	TGTGCCACCAGCGGGGAAAACTATGGCTACACCTTC
.	TRBV20-1	many	TRBJ2-7	CSAIDRSLDIYEQYF	TGCAGTGCGATTGACAGGTCCCTAGATATTTACGAGCAGTACTTC
.	TRBV7-2	.	TRBJ1-5	CASSKGGYQPQHF	TGTGCCAGCAGCAAGGGAGGGTATCAGCCCCAGCATTTT
.	TRBV9	.	TRBJ2-3	CASSVVSQARSQYF	TGTGCCAGCAGCGTAGTGAGTCAGGCACGTTCGCAGTATTTT
.	TRBV20-1	few	TRBJ1-1	CSARVGSSNTEAFF	TGCAGTGCTAGAGTTGGGTCATCGAACACTGAAGCTTTCTTT
.	TRBV6-7	.	TRBJ1-1	CASSYWQVVRTEAFF	TGTGCCAGCAGTTACTGGCAGGTAGTTCGTACTGAAGCTTTCTTT
.	TRBV18	.	TRBJ2-4	CASTKGGENIQYF	TGTGCCAGCACAAAGGGTGGGGAAAACATTCAGTACTTC
.	TRBV25-1	few	TRBJ2-2	CASSKRVDTGELFF	TGTGCCAGCAGTAAAAGGGTCGACACCGGGGAGCTGTTTTTT
.	TRBV3-1	many	TRBJ2-1	CASSQDRSSYNEQFF	TGTGCCAGCAGCCAAGACCGGAGCTCCTACAATGAGCAGTTCTTC
TRBD2	TRBV4-3	many	TRBJ2-3	CASSPGAGVVTDTQYF	TGCGCCAGCAGCCCAGGAGCGGGAGTCGTAACAGATACGCAGTATTTT
.	TRBV6-5	.	TRBJ2-7	CASSYRQALAGEQYF	TGTGCCAGCAGTTACCGACAGGCGCTAGCAGGCGAGCAGTACTTC
TRBD1	TRBV14	.	TRBJ1-4	CASSLGTVNEKLFF	TGTGCCAGCAGCCTCGGGACAGTGAATGAAAAACTGTTTTTT
.	TRBV30	.	TRBJ2-2	CAWSVDRTTGELFF	TGTGCCTGGAGTGTAGATAGAACGACCGGGGAGCTGTTTTTT
.	TRBV12-3/TRBV12-4	many	TRBJ2-1	CASSLGLRQQFF	TGTGCCAGCAGTTTAGGGTTGAGACAGCAGTTCTTC
TRBD2	TRBV2	few	TRBJ2-3	CAGLTSGSTDTQYF	TGTGCCGGACTGACTAGCGGGAGCACAGATACGCAGTATTTT
.	TRBV5-1	few	TRBJ1-1	CASGSQSSMNTEAFF	TGCGCCAGCGGTTCTCAGAGCTCCATGAACACTGAAGCTTTCTTT
TRBD2	TRBV11-2	few	TRBJ2-7	CASSPLRGGLAGGISYEQYF	TGTGCCAGCAGCCCCCTGAGGGGGGGACTAGCGGGAGGGATCTCCTACGAGCAGTACTTC
TRBD1	TRBV23-1	.	TRBJ2-3	CASSQAPGQGTDTQYF	TGCGCCAGCAGTCAAGCGCCGGGACAGGGTACAGATACGCAGTATTTT
.	TRBV27	.	TRBJ1-1	CASSRSGVTEAFF	TGTGCCAGCAGTCGTTCAGGGGTGACTGAAGCTTTCTTT
TRBD2	TRBV15	few	TRBJ2-7	CATSRNPAGDGEQYF	TGTGCCACCAGCAGAAACCCCGCGGGAGATGGCGAGCAGTACTTC
.	TRBV4-3	.	TRBJ2-3	CASSSYYTGAKDTQYF	TGCGCCAGCAGCTCTTATTATACGGGAGCAAAAGATACGCAGTATTTT
TRBD2	TRBV10-3	.	TRBJ2-5	CAISLAGEGETQYF	TGTGCCATCAGCCTAGCGGGAGAGGGGGAGACCCAGTACTTC
.	TRBV6-1	few	TRBJ2-7	CASSDFQVTHEQYF	TGTGCCAGCAGTGACTTCCAGGTGACCCACGAGCAGTACTTC
.	TRBV3-1	.	TRBJ1-1	CASSQVEGRTEAFF	TGTGCCAGCAGCCAAGTTGAGGGTAGGACTGAAGCTTTCTTT
.	TRBV9	.	TRBJ2-3	CASSVESWEESPQYF	TGTGCCAGCAGCGTAGAGAGTTGGGAGGAAAGTCCGCAGTATTTT
.	TRBV7-2	.	TRBJ2-7	CASSLLQGFTYEQYF	TGTGCCAGCAGCTTATTGCAGGGGTTTACCTACGAGCAGTACTTC
TRBD2	TRBV20-1	.	TRBJ2-1	CCAILATSGRYNEQFF	TGCTGTGCTATCCTCGCGACTAGCGGGAGATACAATGAGCAGTTCTTC
TRBD2	TRBV9	.	TRBJ2-5	CASSASLARQETQYF	TGTGCCAGCAGCGCTTCACTAGCGAGGCAAGAGACCCAGTACTTC
.	TRBV29-1	many	TRBJ2-1	CSVEGGTYNEQFF	TGCAGCGTTGAAGGCGGGACCTACAATGAGCAGTTCTTC
TRBD1	TRBV6-1	.	TRBJ1-6	CASILQLGQWGKNSPLHF	TGTGCCAGCATCCTTCAGCTGGGACAGTGGGGAAAGAATTCACCCCTCCACTTT
.	TRBV2	few	TRBJ1-2	CASSDQGPNYGYTF	TGTGCCAGCAGTGATCAGGGCCCTAACTATGGCTACACCTTC
TRBD1	TRBV9	.	TRBJ2-2	CASSGRQGTTGELFF	TGTGCCAGCAGCGGTCGACAGGGAACCACCGGGGAGCTGTTTTTT
.	TRBV5-1	.	TRBJ2-2	CASTRGGHYGGELFF	TGCGCCAGCACCCGCGGGGGACACTACGGCGGGGAGCTGTTTTTT
.	TRBV10-3	many	TRBJ2-3	CAIKKSSDTDTQYF	TGTGCCATCAAGAAAAGTAGCGACACAGATACGCAGTATTTT
TRBD2	TRBV7-2	.	TRBJ2-7	CASSPRLSGKGEQYF	TGTGCCAGCAGCCCACGTTTGAGCGGGAAAGGGGAGCAGTACTTC
TRBD2	TRBV29-1	.	TRBJ2-1	CSVELMTSGRIDEQFF	TGCAGCGTTGAGTTGATGACTAGCGGGAGGATCGATGAGCAGTTCTTC
.	TRBV7-2	.	TRBJ1-1	CASSLSTGPMNTEAFF	TGTGCCAGCAGCTTAAGTACAGGGCCCATGAACACTGAAGCTTTCTTT
TRBD1	TRBV10-3	.	TRBJ2-7	CAIGTRQGALEQYF	TGTGCCATCGGAACTAGACAGGGGGCGCTTGAGCAGTACTTC
.	TRBV12-3/TRBV12-4	.	TRBJ2-3	CASRAGQGGTDTQYF	TGTGCCAGCAGGGCCGGACAGGGAGGGACAGATACGCAGTATTTT
.	TRBV5-1	.	TRBJ2-6	CASSSARGPRAGANVLTF	TGCGCCAGCAGCTCCGCCCGGGGGCCCCGGGCCGGGGCCAACGTCCTGACTTTC
TRBD1	TRBV9	.	TRBJ2-1	CASSIGTGVRGRFENEQFF	TGTGCCAGCAGCATCGGGACAGGGGTGCGCGGGAGGTTCGAAAATGAGCAGTTCTTC
TRBD1	TRBV11-2	.	TRBJ2-7	CASSFGQVTNEQYF	TGTGCCAGCAGCTTTGGACAGGTAACCAACGAGCAGTACTTC
.	TRBV5-1	many	TRBJ2-3	CASTTSSGSTDTQYF	TGCGCCAGCACCACGTCCAGCGGAAGCACAGATACGCAGTATTTT
.	TRBV13	.	TRBJ2-7	CASSLKANSYEQYF	TGTGCCAGCAGCTTGAAGGCGAACTCCTACGAGCAGTACTTC
TRBD1	TRBV28	.	TRBJ2-7	CASSFFGTGSQEQYF	TGTGCCAGCAGTTTTTTCGGGACAGGGTCACAAGAGCAGTACTTC
.	TRBV5-1	.	TRBJ2-1	CASSLGLLYNEQFF	TGCGCCAGCAGCTTGGGGCTGCTCTACAATGAGCAGTTCTTC
.	TRBV7-9	few	TRBJ2-1	CASSSRDHYTNEQFF	TGTGCCAGCAGCTCCCGGGACCACTATACCAATGAGCAGTTCTTC
.	TRBV27	few	TRBJ2-3	CASSFVGAYTQYF	TGTGCCAGCAGTTTCGTCGGGGCATATACGCAGTATTTT